What follows is one T cell receptor (beta chain) and its context. The repertoire was sequenced with immunoSEQ multiplex PCR; TCRdb's copy has only in-frame clones and lacks some. The sample holds roughly 46,000 clones, approximately 80% seen once. This entry belongs to a study of T cell changes during pregnancy in multiple sclerosis. The junction had 9 bases not matched to a gene; V was cut back by 5 bases and J by 8 bases. Germline-derived CDR1 and CDR2 are SEHNR and FQNEAQ (reference sequence). The CDR3 is 15 residues long. This receptor was obtained from a female donor with multiple sclerosis, enrolled in a pregnancy study. The chain recombines TRBV7-9 with TRBJ2-1; TRBD2 agrees at 10 bases. The sample here was CD4+ T cells from peripheral blood mononuclear cells, taken before pregnancy. The CDR3 reads CASSPASGREDEQFF. The CDR3 region has the DNA TGTGCCAGCAGCCCAGCCAGCGGGAGGGAGGATGAGCAGTTCTTC.